This TCR beta chain was recovered during a study of blood T cells in healthy people across ages (dated by TCRdb to between 2014 and 2017). A note on the overall study: In model experiments, template switching captured roughly one uniquely barcoded TCR beta cDNA molecule for every two T cells. Two additional independent replicas of 1 million unique cDNA reads from the same blood draw were analyzed for two donors (one aged 18 to 30 and one aged 80 or older). Four age groups were formed from the donors: young (average approximately 15 years), middle-aged (more than 35), aged (about 68) and long-lived (around 80). To avoid experimental bias, donors of different ages were spread randomly across the sequencing lanes. To track age-related changes in TCR beta repertoire diversity, the study relied on deep sequencing normalized with unique cDNA molecular identifiers.

This clonotype has only a few counts. What this receptor recognizes is not known. The sample holds no much larger clone one base away, and base qualities are not on file. The CDR3, from cysteine to phenylalanine, totals 13 residues. Here the CDR3 DNA is all that survives: 39 bases in frame from base 1. CDR1 and CDR2 were assigned from the germline V gene (reference sequence) as MNHEY and SMNVEV. V loses 6 bases, J loses 6 bases, and the germline ends lie 13 bases apart. Here is what the overall study found, with its caveats: The percentage of naive T cells measured by flow cytometry correlated strongly with observed TCR beta diversity. Estimates of total diversity based on one million sequenced T cells were regarded as lower bounds and as underestimates. Compared with the aged group, the long-lived group had more naive CD4+ T cells, fewer expanded clones and increased TCR diversity, a pattern suggesting age selection. Because donor CMV infection status was unknown, age-related changes in expanded clonotypes were potentially confounded. Observed TCR beta diversity per million T cells fell roughly linearly with age, and a significant reduction was already apparent by age roughly 40. Because profiling used bulk unsorted PBMCs, naive and antigen-experienced compartments could not be compared conclusively.

The method was 5' RACE. Sequencing instrument: Illumina HiSeq 2500. A second about 6 to 11 cycle PCR used a sample-barcoded 5' primer and a J-beta primer mix. A unique molecular identifier was introduced onto each TCR beta cDNA molecule by a template-switch 5' adaptor carrying 12 random nucleotides. At least 2.5 million CDR3-containing paired-end reads were obtained from each sample. First-strand cDNA synthesis was performed from all RNA using the Mint cDNA synthesis kit, with priming by a TRBC-specific oligonucleotide. After uracil-DNA glycosylase treatment, a first 18-cycle PCR used universal primers M1SS and BC2_uni_R on all cDNA. In the paper's pipeline: For normalization, 1 million high-quality reads, each with a distinct molecular identifier, were randomly selected from each sample. Instead of being binned into consensus sequences, reads that shared molecular identifiers were thrown out. CDR3 identification, clonotype clustering and error correction used MiTCR with a Q25 quality threshold and the strictest error-elimination algorithm. Lower-bound total TCR beta diversity was estimated with a nonparametric unseen species model using Euler transformation. TCRdb passed the public sequencing reads through fastp at Q25 and MiXCR, retaining productive beta sequences. Entries are consolidated by CDR3 protein sequence, retaining the most common genes and DNA. The V and J calls and clone size come from TCRdb's table, not from the authors' own analysis. Within this sample are about 1.6 million distinct CDR3 sequences, with about 35% of them counted one time only. Approximately 10% of the sample is taken by the ten largest.

Donors were 40 or so systemically healthy Caucasian individuals from Russia aged about 6 to 100 years. Each donor gave ten milliliters of peripheral blood, drawn into EDTA-treated Vacutainer tubes. PBMCs were isolated by Ficoll-Paque density-gradient centrifugation, with at least 7 million obtained per sample. Total RNA was extracted from PBMCs with Trizol reagent, with at least 5.5 micrograms obtained per sample. For every donor, an aliquot of PBMCs went through flow cytometry to measure the percentages of naive CD45RAhigh/CD27high T cells. Sequenced input: blood. The TCR originated in a woman between 25 and 40 years old in good health. This receptor chain uses TRBV27 and TRBJ2-3; a confident D gene designation cannot be given. The bases read TGTGCCAGCAGCTCGGACCAGAGGGATACGCAGTATTTT. Protein translation: CASSSDQRDTQYF.